Here is one TCR beta chain with its context. Profiled with immunoSEQ multiplex PCR; TCRdb holds only in-frame clones, not every one. The sample gives 53,000 or so clones, 70% to 90% of which show up once; about 5% is in the top ten. These data come from a study of technical replicates of blood from a handful of donors. The CDR3 is 16 residues long. Per germline, CDR1 LGHNA and CDR2 YSLEER. Trimming cost V 5 bases and J 5 bases; bases outside gene matches: 5. The sequence was obtained from a human donor in good health. Some clones in this sample may be carry-over from other donors' samples. The rearrangement joins TRBV4-3 to TRBJ2-3; 15 bases map to TRBD2. Sequenced sample: PBMCs. This CDR3 reads CASSTGLAGGGDTQYF. Here the CDR3 DNA reads TGCGCCAGCAGCACAGGACTAGCGGGAGGGGGAGATACGCAGTATTTT.